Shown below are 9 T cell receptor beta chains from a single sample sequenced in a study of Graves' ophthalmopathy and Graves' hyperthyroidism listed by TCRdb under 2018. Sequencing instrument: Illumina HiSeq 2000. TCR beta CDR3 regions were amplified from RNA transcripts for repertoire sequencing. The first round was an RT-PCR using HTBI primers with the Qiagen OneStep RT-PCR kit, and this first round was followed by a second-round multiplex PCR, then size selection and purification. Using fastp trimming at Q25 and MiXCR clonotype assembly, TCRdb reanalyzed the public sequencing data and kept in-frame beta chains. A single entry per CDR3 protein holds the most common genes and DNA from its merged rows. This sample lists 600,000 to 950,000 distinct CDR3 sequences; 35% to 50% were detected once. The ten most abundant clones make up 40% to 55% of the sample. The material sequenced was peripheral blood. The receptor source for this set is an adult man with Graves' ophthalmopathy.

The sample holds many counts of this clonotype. DNA of the CDR3: TGTGCCAGCAGCGAGCTAGCGGGCCTCCTCTACGAGCAGTACTTC. This translates into CASSELAGLLYEQYF. V and J are TRBV7-6 and TRBJ2-7; TRBD2 matches 8 bases. Germline loops: CDR1 SGHVS, CDR2 FNYEAQ. V lost 5 bases and J lost 3; bases outside the gene matches: 9. The CDR3 is made up of 15 amino acids.

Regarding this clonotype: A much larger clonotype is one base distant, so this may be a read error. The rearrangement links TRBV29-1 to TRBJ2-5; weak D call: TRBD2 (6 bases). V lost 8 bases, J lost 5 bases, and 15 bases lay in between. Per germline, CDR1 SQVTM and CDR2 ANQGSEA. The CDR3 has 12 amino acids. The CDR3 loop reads CSHRGAEETQYF. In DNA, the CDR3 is TGCAGCCACCGCGGGGCGGAGGAGACCCAGTACTTC.

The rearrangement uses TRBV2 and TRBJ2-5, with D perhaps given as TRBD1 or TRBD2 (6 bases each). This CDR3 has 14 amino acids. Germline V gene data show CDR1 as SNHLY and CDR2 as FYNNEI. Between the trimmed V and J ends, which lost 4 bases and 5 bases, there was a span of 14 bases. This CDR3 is CASSADEGGETQYF. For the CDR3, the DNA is TGTGCCAGCAGTGCCGATGAAGGGGGGGAGACCCAGTACTTC.

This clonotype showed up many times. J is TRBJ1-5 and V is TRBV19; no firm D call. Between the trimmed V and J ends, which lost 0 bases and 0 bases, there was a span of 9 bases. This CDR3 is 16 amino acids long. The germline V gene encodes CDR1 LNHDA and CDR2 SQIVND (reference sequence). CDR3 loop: CASSIDGINSNQPQHF. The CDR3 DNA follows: TGTGCCAGTAGTATAGACGGGATTAATAGCAATCAGCCCCAGCATTTT.

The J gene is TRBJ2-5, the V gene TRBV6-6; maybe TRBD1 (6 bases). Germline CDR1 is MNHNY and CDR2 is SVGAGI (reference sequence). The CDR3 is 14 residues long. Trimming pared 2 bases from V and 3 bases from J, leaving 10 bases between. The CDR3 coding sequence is TGTGCCAGCAGTTACCCGGACAGCAAAGAGACCCAGTACTTC. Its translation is CASSYPDSKETQYF.

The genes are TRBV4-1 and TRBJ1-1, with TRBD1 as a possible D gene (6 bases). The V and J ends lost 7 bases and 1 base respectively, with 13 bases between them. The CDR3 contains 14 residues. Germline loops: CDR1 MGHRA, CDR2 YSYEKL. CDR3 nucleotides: TGCGCCAGCACCAACGGACAGCCGAACACTGAAGCTTTCTTT. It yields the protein CASTNGQPNTEAFF.

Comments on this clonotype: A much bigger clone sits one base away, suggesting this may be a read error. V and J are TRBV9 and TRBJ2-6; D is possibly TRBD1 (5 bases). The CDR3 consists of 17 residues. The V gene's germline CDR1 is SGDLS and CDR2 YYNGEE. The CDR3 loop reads CASSVGTLGTGANVLAF. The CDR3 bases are TGTGCCAGCAGCGTAGGGACCCTGGGAACTGGGGCCAACGTCCTGGCTTTC.

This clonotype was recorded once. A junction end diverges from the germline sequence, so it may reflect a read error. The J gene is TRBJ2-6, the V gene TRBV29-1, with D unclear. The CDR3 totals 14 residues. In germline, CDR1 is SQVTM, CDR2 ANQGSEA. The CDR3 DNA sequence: TGCAGCGCCACAAACCGGGCCCAGACATCGGCTGAAGCTTTC. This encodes CSATNRAQTSAEAF.

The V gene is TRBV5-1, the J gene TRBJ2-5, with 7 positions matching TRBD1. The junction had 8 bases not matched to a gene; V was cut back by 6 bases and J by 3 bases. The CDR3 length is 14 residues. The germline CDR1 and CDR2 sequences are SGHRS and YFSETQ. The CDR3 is CASTLQGLEETQYF. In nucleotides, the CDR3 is TGCGCCAGCACTCTACAGGGGTTGGAAGAGACCCAGTACTTC.